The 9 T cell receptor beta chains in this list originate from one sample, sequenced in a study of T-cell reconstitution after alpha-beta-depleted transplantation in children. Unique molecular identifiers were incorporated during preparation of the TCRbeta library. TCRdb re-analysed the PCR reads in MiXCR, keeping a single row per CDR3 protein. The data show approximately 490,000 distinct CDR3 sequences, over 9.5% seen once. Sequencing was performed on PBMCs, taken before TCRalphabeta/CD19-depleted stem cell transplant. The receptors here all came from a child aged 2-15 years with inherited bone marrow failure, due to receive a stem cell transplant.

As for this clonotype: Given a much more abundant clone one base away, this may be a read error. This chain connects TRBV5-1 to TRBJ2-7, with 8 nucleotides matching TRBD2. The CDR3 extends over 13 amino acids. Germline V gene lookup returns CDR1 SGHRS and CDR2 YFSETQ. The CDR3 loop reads CASSFVGGDDQYF. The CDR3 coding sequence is TGCGCCAGCAGCTTTGTCGGGGGGGACGACCAGTACTTC.

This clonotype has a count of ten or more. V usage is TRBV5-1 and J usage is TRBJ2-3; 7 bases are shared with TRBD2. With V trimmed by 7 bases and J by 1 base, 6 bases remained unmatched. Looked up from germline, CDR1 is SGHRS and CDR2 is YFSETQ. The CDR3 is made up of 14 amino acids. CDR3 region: CASGSGIGTDTQYF. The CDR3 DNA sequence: TGCGCCAGCGGAAGCGGGATTGGCACAGATACGCAGTATTTT.

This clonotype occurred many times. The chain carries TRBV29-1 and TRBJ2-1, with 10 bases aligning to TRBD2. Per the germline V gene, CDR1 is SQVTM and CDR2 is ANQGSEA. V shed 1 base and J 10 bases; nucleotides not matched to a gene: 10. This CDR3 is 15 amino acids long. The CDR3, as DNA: TGCAGCGTTGAAGGGGTGTGGAGCGGGAGGGAAGAGCAGTTCTTC. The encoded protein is CSVEGVWSGREEQFF.

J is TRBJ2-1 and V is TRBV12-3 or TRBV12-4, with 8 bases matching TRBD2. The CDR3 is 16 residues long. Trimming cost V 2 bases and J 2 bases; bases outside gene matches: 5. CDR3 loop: CASSLLGTSAYNEQFF. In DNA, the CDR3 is TGTGCCAGCAGTTTATTGGGGACTAGTGCCTACAATGAGCAGTTCTTC.

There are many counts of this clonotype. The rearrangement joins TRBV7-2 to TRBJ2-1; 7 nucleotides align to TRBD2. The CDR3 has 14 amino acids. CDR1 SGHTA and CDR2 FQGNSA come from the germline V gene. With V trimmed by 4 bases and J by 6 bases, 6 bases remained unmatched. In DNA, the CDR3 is TGTGCCAGCAGCTCAAGACTAGCATCCAATGAGCAGTTCTTC. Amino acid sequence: CASSSRLASNEQFF. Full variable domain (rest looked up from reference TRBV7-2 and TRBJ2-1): GAGVSQSPSNKVTEKGKDVELRCDPISGHTALYWYRQSLGQGLEFLIYFQGNSAPDKSGLPSDRFSAERTGGSVSTLTIQRTQQEDSAVYLCASSSRLASNEQFFGPGTRLTVL.

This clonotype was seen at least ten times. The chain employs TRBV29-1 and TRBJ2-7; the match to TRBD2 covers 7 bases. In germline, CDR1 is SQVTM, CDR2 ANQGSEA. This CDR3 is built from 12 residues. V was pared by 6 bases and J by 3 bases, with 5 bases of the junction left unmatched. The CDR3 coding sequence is TGCAGCGTGTCTGGGGACTACTACGAGCAGTACTTC. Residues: CSVSGDYYEQYF.

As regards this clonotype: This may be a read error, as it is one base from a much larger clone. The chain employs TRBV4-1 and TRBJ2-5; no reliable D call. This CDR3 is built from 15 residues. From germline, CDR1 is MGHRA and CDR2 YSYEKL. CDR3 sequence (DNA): TGCGCCAGCAGTTTCGACCCAGCCGGCAAAGAGGCCCAGTACTTC. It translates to CASSFDPAGKEAQYF.

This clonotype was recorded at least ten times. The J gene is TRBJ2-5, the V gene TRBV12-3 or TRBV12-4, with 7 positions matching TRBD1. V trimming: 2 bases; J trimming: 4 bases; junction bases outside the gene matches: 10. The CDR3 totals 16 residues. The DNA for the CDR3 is TGTGCCAGCAGTTTACCCCCCAACAGGGGAGCAGAGACCCAGTACTTC. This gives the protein CASSLPPNRGAETQYF.

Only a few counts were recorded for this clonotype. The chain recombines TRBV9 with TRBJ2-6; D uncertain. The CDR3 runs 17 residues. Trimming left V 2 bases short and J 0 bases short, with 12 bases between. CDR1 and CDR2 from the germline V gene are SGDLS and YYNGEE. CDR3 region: CASSVRIFDSGANVLTF. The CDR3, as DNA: TGTGCCAGCAGCGTCCGTATTTTTGACTCTGGGGCCAACGTCCTGACTTTC.